A selection of T cell receptor beta chains follows, all from one sample in a study of control samples from healthy donors and cancer patients. Assay used: immunoSEQ multiplex PCR; TCRdb lists only in-frame clones, some missing. The sample has about 180,000 clones, around nine tenths seen once. The sequencing input was blood. Receptors were obtained from a man aged 25 to 45 in good health. The CDR3 runs from the conserved cysteine through the conserved F or W. The order of the fields is J gene, V gene, D gene, clone size, CDR3 protein, CDR3 DNA. D genes are given only for firm matches. Clone size is not always given. Where it is, it says once, few, many or a class for expanded clones.

>TRBJ1-1|TRBV5-1|TRBD1|.
CASSSNRGLNTEAFF
TGCGCCAGCAGCTCAAACAGGGGATTGAACACTGAAGCTTTCTTT
>TRBJ2-1|TRBV29-1|TRBD2|.
CSVEGTSGMGGNEQFF
TGCAGCGTTGAGGGGACTAGCGGGATGGGAGGCAATGAGCAGTTCTTC
>TRBJ2-3|TRBV9|TRBD2|.
CASSVGGWAGGRSDTQYF
TGTGCCAGCAGCGTAGGAGGATGGGCGGGAGGCAGGTCAGATACGCAGTATTTT
>TRBJ2-7|TRBV10-3|TRBD1|.
CAISESQGVVGEQYF
TGTGCCATCAGTGAGTCCCAGGGGGTGGTCGGCGAGCAGTACTTC
>TRBJ2-7|TRBV5-1|.|once
CASSSRGGPSAYEQYF
TGCGCCAGCAGCTCCCGTGGGGGTCCATCGGCCTACGAGCAGTACTTC
>TRBJ2-2|TRBV27|.|.
CASGEGTGELFF
TGTGCCAGTGGGGAAGGTACCGGGGAGCTGTTTTTT
>TRBJ2-7|TRBV6-5|TRBD2|.
CASSPTSGGMVQYF
TGTGCCAGTAGTCCCACTAGCGGGGGAATGGTGCAGTACTTC
>TRBJ1-1|TRBV6-6|.|.
CASSYSAGITEAFF
TGTGCCAGCAGTTACTCAGCGGGTATCACTGAAGCTTTCTTT
>TRBJ2-1|TRBV4-2|TRBD1|.
CASSPSGTAYNEQFF
TGTGCCAGCAGCCCCTCCGGGACAGCTTACAATGAGCAGTTCTTC
>TRBJ2-1|TRBV27|.|.
CASREGQGPGDEQFF
TGTGCCAGCAGGGAGGGACAAGGGCCAGGTGATGAGCAGTTCTTC
>TRBJ2-5|TRBV4-2|TRBD2|.
CASSQEGAGFLRETQYF
TGTGCCAGCAGCCAAGAAGGAGCGGGGTTCCTAAGAGAGACCCAGTACTTC
>TRBJ2-7|TRBV5-4|TRBD1|.
CASSLRDRGYEQYF
TGTGCCAGCAGCCTCCGGGACAGGGGCTACGAGCAGTACTTC
>TRBJ2-1|TRBV18|TRBD1|.
CASSQGGAESYNEQFF
TGTGCCAGCTCACAAGGGGGCGCAGAAAGCTACAATGAGCAGTTCTTC
>TRBJ1-6|TRBV7-2|.|.
CASSSQGKHSPLHF
TGTGCCAGCAGCTCCCAGGGGAAACATTCACCCCTCCACTTT
>TRBJ1-4|TRBV4-1|.|.
CASSQDLGGRKRGAPNEKLFF
TGCGCCAGCAGCCAAGATCTCGGTGGCCGCAAGCGGGGCGCGCCTAATGAAAAACTGTTTTTT
>TRBJ2-3|TRBV7-9|.|.
CASSLGTDTQYF
TGTGCCAGCAGCTTGGGCACAGATACGCAGTATTTT
>TRBJ2-7|TRBV27|TRBD2|.
CASSLSGRAYEQYF
TGTGCCAGCAGTTTAAGCGGGAGGGCCTACGAGCAGTACTTC
>TRBJ1-5|TRBV28|.|.
CASSLSLKRPQHF
TGTGCCAGCAGTTTGAGCCTTAAGCGGCCCCAGCATTTT
>TRBJ1-1|TRBV5-1|.|.
CASSWGGTNTEAFF
TGCGCCAGCAGCTGGGGGGGAACGAACACTGAAGCTTTCTTT
>TRBJ2-3|TRBV6-6|TRBD2|.
CASSYQSGGGDTQYF
TGTGCCAGCAGTTACCAAAGCGGGGGGGGAGATACGCAGTATTTT
>TRBJ2-1|TRBV27|.|.
CASSLGLTKDEQFF
TGTGCCAGCAGTTTAGGACTAACGAAAGATGAGCAGTTCTTC
>TRBJ1-4|TRBV10-3|.|.
CASGATNEKLFF
TGTGCCAGCGGTGCAACTAATGAAAAACTGTTTTTT
>TRBJ1-4|TRBV4-1|.|.
CASRPGGATNEKLFF
TGCGCCAGCAGGCCCGGGGGGGCAACTAATGAAAAACTGTTTTTT
>TRBJ2-5|TRBV3-1/TRBV3-2|.|.
CASSRWDALQETQYF
TGTGCCAGCAGCCGCTGGGACGCCTTACAAGAGACCCAGTACTTC
>TRBJ2-5|TRBV12-3/TRBV12-4|.|.
CASSLRVETQYF
TGTGCCAGCAGTTTAAGGGTGGAGACCCAGTACTTC
>TRBJ1-6|TRBV2|.|.
CASRGNYRNSPLHF
TGTGCCAGCAGGGGGAACTACCGTAATTCACCCCTCCACTTT
>TRBJ1-4|TRBV9|TRBD1|.
CASSADRAANEKLFF
TGTGCCAGCAGCGCCGACAGGGCTGCTAATGAAAAACTGTTTTTT
>TRBJ1-1|TRBV25-1|.|.
CASSELEGMDTEAFF
TGTGCCAGCAGTGAATTGGAGGGAATGGACACTGAAGCTTTCTTT
>TRBJ1-3|TRBV9|.|.
CASDREGLAGNTIYF
TGTGCCAGCGACCGTGAGGGGTTAGCTGGAAACACCATATATTTT
>TRBJ2-1|TRBV18|TRBD2|once
CASSLKGTSGTGNEQFF
TGTGCCAGCTCCCTAAAGGGGACTAGCGGGACGGGCAATGAGCAGTTCTTC
>TRBJ1-1|TRBV5-5|.|.
CASSLGVSGPTEAFF
TGTGCCAGCAGCTTGGGAGTGTCGGGGCCCACTGAAGCTTTCTTT
>TRBJ2-1|TRBV6-2/TRBV6-3|.|once
CASSFVLRDEQFF
TGTGCCAGCAGTTTTGTGTTAAGGGATGAGCAGTTCTTC
>TRBJ1-2|TRBV4-1|.|.
CASSPDTSYGYTF
TGCGCCAGCAGCCCGGACACAAGCTATGGCTACACCTTC
>TRBJ2-3|TRBV30|.|.
CAWSKRGPRGTDTQYF
TGTGCCTGGAGTAAGCGGGGCCCGAGGGGGACAGATACGCAGTATTTT
>TRBJ2-7|TRBV29-1|.|.
CSSQACYEQYF
TGCAGCTCCCAGGCGTGCTACGAGCAGTACTTC
>TRBJ1-1|TRBV5-4|.|few
CASSLGAKGTEAFF
TGTGCCAGCAGCTTGGGAGCTAAGGGAACTGAAGCTTTCTTT
>TRBJ2-7|TRBV2|.|.
CASSLILRGDEQYF
TGTGCCAGCAGCCTAATACTACGAGGGGACGAGCAGTACTTC
>TRBJ2-3|TRBV2|.|.
CASTERGDTQYF
TGTGCCAGCACCGAAAGGGGAGACACGCAGTATTTT
>TRBJ2-2|TRBV4-3|.|.
CASSQEDSSTGELFF
TGCGCCAGCAGCCAAGAGGACAGCAGCACCGGGGAGCTGTTTTTT
>TRBJ1-1|TRBV19|.|.
CASSILAEPNTEAFF
TGTGCCAGTAGTATTTTGGCAGAACCGAACACTGAAGCTTTCTTT
>TRBJ2-1|TRBV14|.|.
CASSQDSPGGKQFF
TGTGCCAGCAGCCAAGATTCACCCGGGGGAAAGCAGTTCTTC
>TRBJ1-5|TRBV27|TRBD1|.
CASSFSGQGNQPQHF
TGTGCCAGCAGTTTCAGCGGACAGGGGAATCAGCCCCAGCATTTT
>TRBJ1-5|TRBV2|.|.
CASSTQSYSNQPQHF
TGTGCCAGCAGTACACAGTCATATAGCAATCAGCCCCAGCATTTT
>TRBJ1-5|TRBV12-3/TRBV12-4|.|.
CASSSGAGQPQHF
TGTGCCAGCTCTTCAGGAGCAGGGCAGCCCCAGCATTTT
>TRBJ2-7|TRBV7-2|.|.
CASSLFPSDEQYF
TGTGCCAGCAGCTTATTCCCTAGCGACGAGCAGTACTTC
>TRBJ2-7|TRBV12-3/TRBV12-4|.|once
CASSVEGEQYF
TGTGCCAGCAGTGTCGAAGGGGAGCAGTACTTC
>TRBJ1-4|TRBV9|.|.
CASSPRGGPGEKLFF
TGTGCCAGCAGCCCCCGGGGGGGTCCTGGGGAAAAACTGTTTTTT
>TRBJ2-5|TRBV2|.|.
CASSERGRNQETQYF
TGTGCCAGCAGTGAACGCGGACGGAACCAAGAGACCCAGTACTTC
>TRBJ1-2|TRBV10-3|.|.
CAITLGPSNYGYTF
TGTGCCATCACCCTCGGGCCTTCTAACTATGGCTACACCTTC